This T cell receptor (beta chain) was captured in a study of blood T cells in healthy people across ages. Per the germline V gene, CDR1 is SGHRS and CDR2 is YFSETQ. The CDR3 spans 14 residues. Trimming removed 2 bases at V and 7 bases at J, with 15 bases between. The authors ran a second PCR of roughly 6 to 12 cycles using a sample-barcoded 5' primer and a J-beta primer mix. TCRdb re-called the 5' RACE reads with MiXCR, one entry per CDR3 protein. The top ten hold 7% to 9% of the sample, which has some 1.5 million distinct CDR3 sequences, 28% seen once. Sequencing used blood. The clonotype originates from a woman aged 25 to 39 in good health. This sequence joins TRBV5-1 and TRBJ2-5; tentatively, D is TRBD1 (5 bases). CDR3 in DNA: TGCGCCAGCAGCTTTAACCAGGGATGGGGGACCCAGTACTTC. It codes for CASSFNQGWGTQYF.